Sequencing of this TCR beta chain was carried out in a study of T cells in tumors after PD-1 blockade. Across the study: Treatment was either pembrolizumab 200 mg every 3 weeks or cemiplimab 350 mg every 2 weeks. On average, tumor samples gave some 26,000 TCR templates and 6,500 or so unique clonotypes.

Assay used: immunoSEQ multiplex PCR; TCRdb lists only in-frame clones, some missing. The data contain thousands of clones, around two thirds of them singletons. The CDR3 has 15 amino acids. This clone was recorded once. The sample consisted of tumor tissue, taken after anti-PD-1 treatment. V is TRBV21-1 and J is TRBJ2-1; the table gives TRBD2 as D, unverified against the DNA. TRBV21-1 is an annotated pseudogene. The source of this sequence is a human donor with basal cell carcinoma. CDR3 sequence (DNA): TGTGCCAGCAGCAGGGAGGCGGAGGGGGGGGATGAGCAGTTCTTC. It yields the protein CASSREAEGGDEQFF.